This T cell receptor beta chain was profiled in a study of T and B cells in COVID-19 patients. At the level of the study: The recovered cohort's median age was about 34 years, versus about 67 years in active infection. General study points: At recovery TRB diversity and richness exceeded healthy donors, after highly clonal active COVID-19 repertoires. Few blood samples existed from mildly ill patients during symptoms or early in severe cases. Patients with COVID-19 reportedly showed strongly skewed T cell receptor beta variable and joining gene usage.

A remark on this clonotype: Its antigen is not identified.

Blood genomic DNA input for TRB amplification was roughly 220-500 ng. BIOMED2 TRB-A/B primer pools were used in multiplex TRB PCR. TCRdb independently ran MiXCR on the multiplex PCR reads; one entry per CDR3 protein. Of about a thousand distinct CDR3 sequences detected, around 20% appear once; the ten largest clones hold roughly 65%. The CDR3 totals 16 residues. CDR1 is DFQATT and CDR2 is SNEGSKA in the germline V gene (reference sequence). The ends were cut back, 3 bases at V and 2 bases at J, with 19 bases in the middle. The chain carries TRBV20-1 and TRBJ2-5, with D perhaps TRBD2 (6 bases). The receptor was isolated from a human donor with active COVID-19. The donor label of this sample is uncertain. Source material: blood. CDR3 sequence reads: CSASGGRGSGQETQYF. For the CDR3, the DNA is TGCAGTGCTAGTGGGGGGAGAGGCTCGGGGCAAGAGACCCAGTACTTC.